The rows below give T cell receptor beta chains drawn from one sample of a study of naive and memory T cell subsets. MiXCR was run by TCRdb on the UMI-ligation and nested PCR reads, yielding one entry per CDR3 protein. The repertoire holds around 110,000 distinct CDR3 sequences, with 36% as singletons. The sample consisted of central memory CD4+ T cells from blood. These TCRs come from a human donor in good health. CDR3s include the opening cysteine and the closing phenylalanine or tryptophan. A D gene is named only where the DNA matches it firmly. For some rows the clone size is stated as once, few or many, or as a class when expanded; others skip it.

V gene	clone size	J gene	D gene	CDR3 protein	CDR3 DNA
TRBV7-9	many	TRBJ2-1	NA	CASSLWIRVAPGSYNEQFF	TGTGCCAGCAGCTTATGGATCAGGGTGGCCCCGGGCTCCTACAATGAGCAGTTCTTC
TRBV29-1	NA	TRBJ2-7	NA	CSVEVGRGGPMDF	TGCAGCGTTGAAGTAGGGCGTGGGGGACCTATGGACTTC
TRBV6-1	NA	TRBJ2-1	TRBD2	CASRSSGIGEQFF	TGTGCCAGCAGGTCTAGCGGGATTGGTGAGCAGTTCTTC
TRBV24-1	many	TRBJ2-2	NA	CATSLGVTGELFF	TGTGCCACCAGTTTAGGGGTCACCGGGGAGCTGTTTTTT
TRBV6-5	few	TRBJ1-1	NA	CASMGNTEAFF	TGTGCCAGCATGGGGAACACTGAAGCTTTCTTT
TRBV19	NA	TRBJ2-5	TRBD1	CASKQGAQETQYF	TGTGCCAGTAAACAGGGGGCCCAAGAGACCCAGTACTTC
TRBV3-1	NA	TRBJ2-2	NA	CASSPQYRADGELFF	TGTGCCAGCAGCCCCCAATACAGGGCGGACGGGGAGCTGTTTTTT
TRBV29-1	few	TRBJ2-7	NA	CSVDTAYEQYF	TGCAGCGTTGACACAGCCTACGAGCAGTACTTC
TRBV3-1	few	TRBJ2-1	NA	CASSHPNEQFF	TGTGCCAGCAGCCACCCCAATGAGCAGTTCTTC
TRBV6-2/TRBV6-3	NA	TRBJ2-1	NA	CASKPSYNEQFF	TGTGCCAGCAAGCCGTCCTACAATGAGCAGTTCTTC
TRBV15	many	TRBJ2-1	TRBD2	CATSREGNMAGERQFF	TGTGCCACCAGCAGAGAAGGTAATATGGCGGGAGAACGTCAGTTCTTC
TRBV28	NA	TRBJ2-7	TRBD1	CASRRQGAESYEQYF	TGTGCCAGCAGAAGGCAGGGGGCGGAGTCCTACGAGCAGTACTTC
TRBV4-3	NA	TRBJ1-1	NA	CASSQGDLNTEAFF	TGCGCCAGCAGCCAAGGGGACTTGAACACTGAAGCTTTCTTT
TRBV30	many	TRBJ2-7	NA	CAWSHLTGNGEQYF	TGTGCCTGGAGTCACTTAACAGGGAATGGCGAGCAGTACTTC
TRBV6-5	NA	TRBJ1-5	TRBD1	CASSQKGQYYNQPQHF	TGTGCCAGCAGTCAGAAGGGACAGTACTACAATCAGCCCCAGCATTTT
TRBV6-1	NA	TRBJ1-6	TRBD1	CASSLGTGNSPLHF	TGTGCCAGCAGCCTCGGGACAGGGAATTCACCCCTCCACTTT
TRBV28	NA	TRBJ2-7	TRBD2	CASSLVGGGSYEQYF	TGTGCCAGCAGTTTAGTGGGGGGGGGTTCCTACGAGCAGTACTTC
TRBV20-1	NA	TRBJ1-1	NA	CSARDAGSPNTEAFF	TGCAGTGCTAGAGACGCAGGGTCCCCGAACACTGAAGCTTTCTTT
TRBV30	NA	TRBJ2-3	NA	CAWTAGADTQYF	TGTGCCTGGACGGCTGGGGCAGATACGCAGTATTTT
TRBV6-5	NA	TRBJ1-5	NA	CASSYSSGKVGRSNQPQHF	TGTGCCAGCAGTTACTCGTCGGGGAAGGTGGGTCGTAGCAATCAGCCCCAGCATTTT
TRBV7-9	NA	TRBJ2-4	TRBD2	CASSSRNSGGKNIQYF	TGTGCCAGCAGCTCACGAAATAGCGGGGGGAAAAACATTCAGTACTTC
TRBV19	NA	TRBJ2-5	NA	CASSTRTQETQYF	TGTGCCAGTAGTACAAGAACACAAGAGACCCAGTACTTC
TRBV5-1	NA	TRBJ1-2	TRBD1	CASSFTGGVIYGYTF	TGCGCCAGCAGCTTCACAGGGGGAGTAATCTATGGCTACACCTTC
TRBV7-9	few	TRBJ2-4	NA	CASSAAVSSQYF	TGTGCCAGCAGCGCCGCCGTGAGCTCCCAGTACTTC
TRBV7-9	NA	TRBJ2-6	NA	CASRPPQRLWGANVLTF	TGTGCCAGCCGGCCGCCGCAGAGACTATGGGGGGCCAACGTCCTGACTTTC